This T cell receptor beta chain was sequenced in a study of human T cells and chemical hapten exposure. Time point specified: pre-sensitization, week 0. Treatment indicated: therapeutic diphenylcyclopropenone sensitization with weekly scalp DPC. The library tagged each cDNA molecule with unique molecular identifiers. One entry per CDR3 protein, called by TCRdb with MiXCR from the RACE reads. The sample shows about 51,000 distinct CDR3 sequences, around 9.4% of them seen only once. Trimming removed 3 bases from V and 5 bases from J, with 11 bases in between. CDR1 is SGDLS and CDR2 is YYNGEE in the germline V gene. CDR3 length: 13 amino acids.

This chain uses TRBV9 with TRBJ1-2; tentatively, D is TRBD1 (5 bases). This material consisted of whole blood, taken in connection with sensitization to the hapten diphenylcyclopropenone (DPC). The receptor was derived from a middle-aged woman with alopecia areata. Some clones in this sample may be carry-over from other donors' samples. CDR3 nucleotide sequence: TGTGCCAGCAGCGGGAATGGGGGATATGGCTACACCTTC. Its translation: CASSGNGGYGYTF.